These 15 T cell receptor beta chains share one sample of origin, sequenced in a study of T-cell reconstitution after alpha-beta-depleted transplantation in children listed by TCRdb under 2016. Taken with the paper, the label for treatment or condition translates to: allogeneic hematopoietic cell transplantation with graft depleted of TCRalphabeta T cells and CD19 B cells. Receptors were amplified or captured by PCR. TCRdb names Illumina HiSeq 2500 as the instrument used. TCR libraries were prepared with molecular barcoding, using unique molecular identifiers to normalize TCRbeta repertoire quantification. Starting from the raw public reads, TCRdb applied fastp trimming at Q25, assembled clones with MiXCR and retained in-frame beta chains. Entries that share a CDR3 protein sequence are merged under the most common genes and DNA. The table for this sample lists 700,000 or so distinct CDR3 sequences; around 13% of them were counted only once. 0.65% to 0.9% of the sample is held by the ten biggest clonotypes.

This material consisted of PBMCs, taken before TCRalphabeta/CD19-depleted stem cell transplant. These receptors originate from a girl aged 2 to 9 with congenital amegakaryocytic thrombocytopenia, due to receive a stem cell transplant.

This clonotype was seen repeatedly, ten times or more. The genes are TRBV12-3 or TRBV12-4 and TRBJ1-4; perhaps TRBD1 as D (6 bases). V was trimmed by 6 bases and J by 8 bases, leaving 16 bases between them. The CDR3 is made up of 14 amino acids. CDR3 sequence: CASSPRGEEEKLFF. CDR3 coding DNA: TGTGCCAGCAGCCCCAGGGGCGAAGAGGAAAAACTGTTTTTT.

This clonotype was observed a handful of times. V usage is TRBV7-6 and J usage is TRBJ2-1; possibly TRBD2 for D (5 bases). Germline V gives CDR1 SGHVS, CDR2 FNYEAQ. The CDR3 contains 16 residues. The germline V and J ends were trimmed by 3 bases and 2 bases, with 14 bases remaining between them. CDR3 sequence (DNA): TGTGCCAGCAGCTTGTTTCGGGCTAGCCCCTACAATGAGCAGTTCTTC. Translated, it gives CASSLFRASPYNEQFF.

This clonotype was counted ten times or more. The chain carries TRBV9 and TRBJ1-3; D is unclear. In germline, CDR1 is SGDLS, CDR2 YYNGEE. Trimming shortened V by 4 bases and J by 0 bases, and 8 bases separated the two germline ends. The CDR3 has 14 residues. The CDR3 sequence is CASSPMISGNTIYF. Here the CDR3 DNA reads TGTGCCAGCAGCCCCATGATCTCTGGAAACACCATATATTTT.

Comment on this clonotype: A much bigger clone sits one base away, suggesting this may be a read error. The genes are TRBV12-3 or TRBV12-4 and TRBJ1-2; 7 bases are a match to TRBD1. CDR3 length: 12 residues. This CDR3 reads CASSQTGAGYPF. CDR3 coding DNA: TGTGCCAGCAGCCAAACAGGGGCTGGCTACCCCTTC.

This clonotype was seen more than once but under ten times. The chain recombines TRBV20-1 with TRBJ2-6; 7 positions agree with TRBD2. The germline CDR1 and CDR2 sequences are DFQATT and SNEGSKA (reference sequence). V lost 1 base, J lost 2 bases, and 20 bases stayed unmatched. CDR3 length: 21 amino acids. The CDR3 reads CSARGGNTEGGRGTGANVLTF. CDR3 in DNA: TGCAGTGCTAGAGGGGGGAACACGGAGGGAGGGAGAGGAACTGGGGCCAACGTCCTGACTTTC.

This chain connects TRBV5-1 to TRBJ2-7; 8 nucleotides align to TRBD2. The CDR3 totals 14 residues. V was clipped by 5 bases and J by 2 bases; unmatched bases: 6. Germline V gene lookup returns CDR1 SGHRS and CDR2 YFSETQ. The CDR3 is CASRTGTRTYEQYF. DNA for the CDR3: TGCGCCAGCAGAACCGGGACTAGGACCTACGAGCAGTACTTC.

There are many counts of this clonotype. The CDR3 sequence: CASSLDPLVNYEQFF. Here the CDR3 DNA reads TGTGCCAGCAGCCTCGACCCACTAGTAAACTATGAGCAGTTCTTC. The chain links TRBV7-2 to TRBJ2-1, with a tentative D call TRBD2 (5 bases). CDR1 and CDR2 (germline): SGHTA, FQGNSA. Trimming removed 5 bases from V and 8 bases from J, with 19 bases in between. The CDR3 length is 15 residues. Looking up the rest from reference TRBV7-2 and TRBJ2-1 gives the full variable domain: GAGVSQSPSNKVTEKGKDVELRCDPISGHTALYWYRQSLGQGLEFLIYFQGNSAPDKSGLPSDRFSAERTGGSVSTLTIQRTQQEDSAVYLCASSLDPLVNYEQFFGPGTRLTVL.

The chain uses TRBV6-1 and TRBJ1-1, with D unclear. Trimming took 6 bases from V and 1 from J, leaving 15 bases between them. This CDR3 has 15 residues. Per germline, CDR1 MNHNS and CDR2 SASEGT. CDR3 DNA sequence: TGTGCCAGCAGACCGATCCTCTGGGGGAACACTGAAGCTTTCTTT. This sequence encodes CASRPILWGNTEAFF.

V is TRBV6-1 and J is TRBJ2-3; TRBD1 agrees at 8 bases. This CDR3 contains 14 residues. Germline V gene data show CDR1 as MNHNS and CDR2 as SASEGT. Losses at the gene ends were 7 bases for V and 1 base for J; bases not matched to a gene: 4. The CDR3 sequence: CASKKGQGTDTQYF. CDR3 DNA sequence: TGTGCCAGCAAAAAGGGACAGGGCACAGATACGCAGTATTTT.

This clonotype was seen only a few times. The CDR3, as DNA: TGCAGCGTTGACGGGGGCGGGGGCTATGGCTACACCTTC. Encoded protein: CSVDGGGGYGYTF. The genes are TRBV29-1 and TRBJ1-2; possibly TRBD1 for D (6 bases). The V gene lost 3 bases and the J gene lost 4 bases, with 12 bases spanning the gap. This CDR3 spans 13 amino acids. From germline, CDR1 is SQVTM and CDR2 ANQGSEA.

This clonotype was seen many times. V gene TRBV5-1 combines with J gene TRBJ2-1; tentative D call: TRBD1 (6 bases). Per the germline V gene, CDR1 is SGHRS and CDR2 is YFSETQ. This CDR3 is built from 13 residues. V lost 6 bases to trimming and J lost 5 bases, with 12 bases between them. CDR3 DNA: TGCGCCAGCAACAGGGATCTGAACAATGAGCAGTTCTTC. This encodes CASNRDLNNEQFF.

There are many counts of this clonotype. The rearrangement joins TRBV15 to TRBJ2-7; D perhaps matches TRBD2 (7 bases). The CDR3 runs to 18 residues. V lost 0 bases, J lost 7 bases, and 25 bases lay in between. Germline V gene sequence: CDR1 LNHNV, CDR2 YYDKDF (reference sequence). The CDR3 DNA follows: TGTGCCACCAGCAGAGATCTCGGGATAAGGGGGGCGGGGGAAGAGCAGTACTTC. As protein: CATSRDLGIRGAGEEQYF.

There are many counts of this clonotype. The chain joins TRBV5-1 to TRBJ2-5, with 7 bases that match TRBD2. The CDR3 has 16 residues. The J segment lost 3 bases and the V segment lost 0 bases, leaving 8 bases of the junction unmatched. CDR1 and CDR2 from the germline V gene are SGHRS and YFSETQ. The CDR3 DNA is TGCGCCAGCAGCTTGGTGGTAGTAGCGGGTAAAGAGACCCAGTACTTC. This sequence encodes CASSLVVVAGKETQYF.

This clonotype was observed a handful of times. The chain recombines TRBV27 with TRBJ1-2, with D possibly being TRBD1 (5 bases). Looked up from germline, CDR1 is MNHEY and CDR2 is SMNVEV (reference sequence). The CDR3 is made up of 14 amino acids. V was clipped by 4 bases and J by 8 bases, with 17 bases between them. The DNA for the CDR3 is TGTGCCAGCAGTTCCGATCGGGGCGTGCGCGGCTACACCTTC. It is translated as CASSSDRGVRGYTF.

Regarding this clonotype: A much larger clonotype is one base distant, so this may be a read error. The chain couples TRBV5-1 to TRBJ2-4; D uncertain. Germline CDR1 reads SGHRS; CDR2 reads YFSETQ. The length of the CDR3 is 15 residues. The CDR3 is CASGFMGSTKNIQYF. CDR3 in DNA: TGCGCCAGCGGCTTCATGGGCTCGACCAAAAACATTCAGTACTTC.